The 9 T cell receptor beta chains given below trace back to one sample, sequenced in a study of Ad26.COV2.S vaccination and SARS-CoV-2 variants. The treatment here: roughly 18 received Ad26.COV2.S at low or high dose, single or two shots; five or six received placebo; per-sample allocation not given. Day 63 following the first vaccine or placebo injection was when the samples were taken. Clones were sequenced by immunoSEQ multiplex PCR, and TCRdb holds only the in-frame ones, with some missing. The sample consists of 450,000 to 550,000 clones, roughly 87% of them appearing once. The specimen comprised peripheral blood, sampled in a trial of Ad26.COV2.S vaccine versus placebo. The receptors here all came from a person between 18 and 60 years old who received the Ad26.COV2.S COVID-19 vaccine or a placebo.

The rearrangement joins TRBV7-6 to TRBJ2-1; TRBD2 matches at 11 bases. J gave up 3 bases and V 5 bases, and 6 bases lay outside the gene matches. The V gene's germline CDR1 is SGHVS and CDR2 FNYEAQ. The CDR3 runs 16 residues. The CDR3 loop is CASSPGTSGLYNEQFF. CDR3 nucleotides: TGTGCCAGCAGCCCGGGGACTAGCGGACTCTACAATGAGCAGTTCTTC.

A few counts support this clone. The chain couples TRBV9 to TRBJ1-6, with TRBD1 matching 7 bases. J lost 12 bases, V lost 0 bases, and 9 bases had no gene match. Germline assignment: CDR1 SGDLS and CDR2 YYNGEE. The CDR3 totals 15 residues. The DNA of the CDR3 is TGTGCCAGCAGCGTAGGGGACAGACAACCCGGACCCCTCCACTTT. This encodes CASSVGDRQPGPLHF.

The chain couples TRBV5-6 to TRBJ1-6; D ambiguous. CDR1 SGHDT and CDR2 YYEEEE come from the germline V gene. With 0 bases removed from V and 6 bases from J, the gap between germline ends came to 7 bases. CDR3 size: 14 residues. CDR3: CASSLGRLNSPLHF. As DNA, the CDR3 is TGTGCCAGCAGCTTGGGACGGCTTAATTCACCCCTCCACTTT.

This clone has a single count. V gene TRBV10-3 combines with J gene TRBJ2-1; TRBD2 agrees at 9 bases. The ends lost 0 bases at V and 10 bases at J; junction bases unmatched: 7. There are 15 residues in the CDR3. Germline V CDR1 and CDR2: ENHRY, SYGVKD. CDR3 sequence (DNA): TGTGCCATCAGTGAGTCGGCGGGGGGGCTCGGAGAGCAGTTCTTC. Its translation is CAISESAGGLGEQFF.

V usage is TRBV29-1 and J usage is TRBJ2-7, with 7 bases fitting TRBD2. This CDR3 comprises 13 residues. V shed 4 bases, J shed 7 bases, and the junction held 10 bases outside the gene matches. Germline V gene lookup returns CDR1 SQVTM and CDR2 ANQGSEA. The chain's CDR3 is CSVVTSEGSEQYF. CDR3 in DNA: TGCAGCGTTGTAACTAGCGAGGGGTCGGAGCAGTACTTC.

This clone has only a few counts. This chain joins TRBV3-1 (or the pseudogene TRBV3-2) and TRBJ2-1, with D perhaps TRBD1 (5 bases). Germline loops: CDR1 LGHDT, CDR2 YNNKEL (reference sequence). The CDR3 spans 16 residues. The V end was cut by 4 bases, the J end by 7 bases, with 20 bases between. The chain's CDR3 is CASSRGSPALVNEQFF. CDR3 sequence (DNA): TGTGCCAGCAGCCGGGGCTCTCCAGCCTTAGTGAATGAGCAGTTCTTC.

This clone came up a few times. The J gene is TRBJ1-5, the V gene TRBV6-2 or TRBV6-3, with TRBD1 as a possible D gene (5 bases). Germline V CDR1 and CDR2: MNHEY, SVGEGT. The germline V and J ends were trimmed by 0 bases and 2 bases, with 14 bases remaining between them. The CDR3 contains 17 residues. The CDR3 loop reads CASSYSRRGGGNQPQHF. Here the CDR3 DNA reads TGTGCCAGCAGTTACTCACGTCGGGGAGGGGGCAATCAGCCCCAGCATTTT.

The chain recombines TRBV30 with TRBJ1-6, with TRBD1 as a possible D gene (5 bases). CDR1 and CDR2 from the germline V gene are GTSNPN and SVGIG (reference sequence). The germline V and J ends were trimmed by 3 bases and 10 bases, with 7 bases remaining between them. This CDR3 is built from 11 residues. CDR3 amino acids: CAWRTGSPLHF. CDR3 sequence (DNA): TGTGCCTGGAGAACAGGCTCACCCCTCCACTTT. Complete variable domain (other parts from reference TRBV30 and TRBJ1-6): SQTIHQWPATLVQPVGSPLSLECTVEGTSNPNLYWYRQAAGRGLQLLFYSVGIGQISSEVPQNLSASRPQDRQFILSSKKLLLSDSGFYLCAWRTGSPLHFGNGTRLTVT.

This clone has only a few counts. The chain joins TRBV3-1 (or the pseudogene TRBV3-2) to TRBJ1-5; 8 bases fit TRBD1. CDR3 length: 13 amino acids. Germline loops: CDR1 LGHDT, CDR2 YNNKEL (reference sequence). The ends lost 3 bases at V and 5 bases at J; junction bases unmatched: 0. The CDR3 loop is CASSQDRDQPQHF. In DNA form, the CDR3 reads TGTGCCAGCAGCCAGGACAGGGATCAGCCCCAGCATTTT.